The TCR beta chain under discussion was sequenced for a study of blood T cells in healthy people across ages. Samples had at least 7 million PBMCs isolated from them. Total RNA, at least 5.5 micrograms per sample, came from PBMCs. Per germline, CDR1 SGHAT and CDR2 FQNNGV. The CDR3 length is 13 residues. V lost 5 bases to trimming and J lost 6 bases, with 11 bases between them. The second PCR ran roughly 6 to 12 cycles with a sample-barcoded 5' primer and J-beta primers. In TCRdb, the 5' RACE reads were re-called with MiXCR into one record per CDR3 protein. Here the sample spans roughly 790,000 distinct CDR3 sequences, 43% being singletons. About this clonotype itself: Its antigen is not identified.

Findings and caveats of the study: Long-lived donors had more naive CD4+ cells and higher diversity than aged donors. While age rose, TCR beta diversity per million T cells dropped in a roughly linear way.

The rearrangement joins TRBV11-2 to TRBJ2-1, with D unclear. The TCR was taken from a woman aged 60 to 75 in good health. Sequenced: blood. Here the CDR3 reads CASSRPIANEQFF. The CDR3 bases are TGTGCCAGCAGCCGCCCGATCGCCAATGAGCAGTTCTTC.